Listed below are T cell receptor beta chains from one sample, sequenced in a study of CXCR3-negative and CXCR3-positive naive CD8 T cells. From its re-call of the 5' RACE reads, TCRdb lists each CDR3 protein once, without DNA. Recorded for this sample: 84,000 or so distinct CDR3 sequences. The sample was naive CXCR3+ CD8+ T cells from blood. The receptor set was obtained from a human donor in good health. Some clones in this sample may be carry-over from other donors' samples. The CDR3 runs from the conserved cysteine through the conserved F or W.

v_gene,j_gene,CDR3aa
TRBV5-6,TRBJ2-5,CASSLFAGGTQETQYF
TRBV4-3,TRBJ2-3,CASSHSGSGVGDTQYF
TRBV28,TRBJ2-5,CASSSAGRAAETQYF
TRBV20-1,TRBJ1-2,CSLWGSRGYTF
TRBV6-6,TRBJ2-5,CASSGTGRQETQYF
TRBV3-1,TRBJ1-3,CASSQGALSLGNTIYF
TRBV12-3/TRBV12-4,TRBJ1-2,CASSSDLTGSMVVGYTF
TRBV27,TRBJ1-6,CASSINGDLNSPLHF
TRBV12-3/TRBV12-4,TRBJ2-3,CASSSSGTSGIYTDTQYF
TRBV6-5,TRBJ2-7,CASSYSSPRGGGFSYEQYF
TRBV11-3,TRBJ2-1,CASSNRQGGNVQFF
TRBV4-3,TRBJ2-1,CASNNVGGTINNEQFF
TRBV5-1,TRBJ2-7,CASSPQERGYEQYF
TRBV15,TRBJ2-7,CATSGLNIGGGGYEQYF
TRBV7-2,TRBJ1-4,CASSEQGAEKLFF
TRBV29-1,TRBJ1-1,CSVATQDSDLNTEAFF
TRBV28,TRBJ1-5,CASTRGNQPQHF
TRBV29-1,TRBJ2-1,CSVEVGYRSNEQFF
TRBV5-6,TRBJ2-7,CASSSTFGTGTYEQYF
TRBV7-9,TRBJ1-5,CASSFDNQPQHF
TRBV10-3,TRBJ2-2,CAITGTDTGELFF
TRBV7-6,TRBJ1-2,CASSLDPGFYGYTF
TRBV29-1,TRBJ2-5,CSVEGGTAQETQYF
TRBV14,TRBJ2-7,CASSQGGGVYEQYF
TRBV12-3/TRBV12-4,TRBJ2-7,CASSVSYEQYF
TRBV28,TRBJ2-3,CASSFSGGLPTDTQYF
TRBV4-1,TRBJ1-2,CASSPISQGGSNYGYTF
TRBV29-1,TRBJ1-1,CSVEFGEGTEAFF
TRBV6-2/TRBV6-3,TRBJ2-1,CARPKRGSYNEQFF
TRBV7-9,TRBJ2-5,CASSFREGLGETQYF
TRBV7-8,TRBJ2-1,CASRDRHNEQFF
TRBV15,TRBJ2-4,CATSPHFAGTGGPLAKNIQYF
TRBV10-3,TRBJ2-7,CAVSERLAGGSYEQYF
TRBV23-1,TRBJ1-5,CASSQPGPYSNQPQHF
TRBV23-1,TRBJ1-5,CASSHGVTGGGSNQPQHF
TRBV20-1,TRBJ2-7,CSARTPGDEQYF
TRBV29-1,TRBJ2-7,CSVVGSSYEQYF
TRBV28,TRBJ2-4,CASSYPMTGGGKNIQYF
TRBV28,TRBJ2-2,CASSLPEDRTTGELFF
TRBV28,TRBJ1-1,CASSSGLGTEAFF
TRBV29-1,TRBJ1-1,CSVGSRANTEAFF
TRBV7-2,TRBJ1-2,CASSLDIVEIRYGYTF
TRBV6-5,TRBJ2-7,CASSPGLSYEQYF
TRBV18,TRBJ2-3,CASSPREGEDTQYF
TRBV20-1,TRBJ2-7,CSAQGVNSYEQYF
TRBV20-1,TRBJ2-3,CSARRWMTTDTQYF